This entry lists 11 T cell receptor beta chains sequenced from one sample in a study of regulatory T cells in long-lasting Graves disease (dated by TCRdb to about 2021). The time point label for this specimen denotes: newly diagnosed GD, antithyroid drugs for less than 3 months. RNA was extracted from PBMCs in TRIzol for both TCR sequencing and RNA sequencing. Library preparation was by multiplex PCR. The instrument was an Illumina HiSeq 4000. iRepertoire HTBI primers and Arm-PCR amplification of CDR3 regions were used to construct TCR beta libraries. The raw public data were reprocessed by TCRdb itself: fastp quality trimming at Q25, MiXCR clonotype calling, in-frame beta chains only. CDR3 protein sequences are deduplicated, and each keeps its most common genes and DNA. For this sample there are about 440,000 distinct CDR3 sequences; less than 20% appear just once. The top ten clonotypes cover under 30% of the sample.

These data also formed part of another study, on T cells in Graves' hyperthyroidism and ophthalmopathy.

Sequencing used peripheral blood mononuclear cells (PBMCs), obtained at new diagnosis, from a patient treated with antithyroid drugs. These receptors were obtained from a woman younger than 30 with Graves disease. Donor details come from another sample of the same person, matched by shared clones.

The rearrangement links TRBV12-5 to TRBJ2-5, with 8 positions matching TRBD2. J gave up 2 bases and V 5 bases, and 1 base lay outside the gene matches. This CDR3 comprises 13 residues. Germline CDR1 and CDR2: LGHNT and FRNRAP. CDR3 coding DNA: TGTGCTAGTGGTCCTAGCGGGCAAGAGACCCAGTACTTC. This gives the protein CASGPSGQETQYF.

This clonotype was counted at least ten times. The chain carries TRBV12-3 or TRBV12-4 and TRBJ1-1; possibly TRBD1 for D (5 bases). The CDR3 has 13 amino acids. V gave up 11 bases and J gave up 8 bases, with 21 bases separating them. The CDR3 DNA reads as TGTGCCTCCCGAGGGGCAGGGTCTAGGGAAGCTTTCTTT. This codes for CASRGAGSREAFF.

This clonotype was found a few times. V is TRBV5-5 and J is TRBJ2-7, with D unresolved. The CDR3 covers 13 residues. Per the germline V gene, CDR1 is SGHKS and CDR2 is YYEKEE (reference sequence). V gave up 4 bases and J gave up 7 bases, with 15 bases separating them. Here the CDR3 DNA reads TGTGCCAGCAGCGTGATCCTGGGAAAGGAGCAGTACTTC. Its protein is CASSVILGKEQYF.

This clonotype was seen more than once but under ten times. This chain connects TRBV29-1 to TRBJ2-5; a possible D gene is TRBD1 (6 bases). The germline V gene encodes CDR1 SQVTM and CDR2 ANQGSEA. V dropped 1 base and J dropped 1 base, with 19 bases sitting between them. The CDR3 covers 17 residues. The CDR3 DNA reads as TGCAGCGTTGAAGGGCCCCGGGGCAGGGGAGTCCAAGAGACCCAGTACTTC. Translated, it gives CSVEGPRGRGVQETQYF.

This clonotype was counted ten times or more. This rearrangement joins TRBV12-3 or TRBV12-4 to TRBJ1-5, with a tentative D call TRBD1 (5 bases). The CDR3 contains 14 residues. V was clipped by 4 bases and J by 7 bases, with 14 bases between them. The CDR3 coding sequence is TGTGCCAGCAGTTCATCTACAGGAGGGCAGCCCCAGCATTTT. Translated: CASSSSTGGQPQHF.

This clonotype was detected many times. The rearrangement links TRBV13 to TRBJ2-5; D ambiguous. The germline V gene encodes CDR1 PRHDT and CDR2 FYEKMQ (reference sequence). This CDR3 comprises 13 residues. Trimming left V 1 base short and J 3 bases short, with 6 bases between. The CDR3 bases are TGTGCCAGCAGCTTAGTTGGAAAAGAGACCCAGTACTTC. Residues: CASSLVGKETQYF.

The table lists this clonotype with a few counts. The chain recombines TRBV9 with TRBJ1-1; TRBD1 aligns across 8 bases. V shed 7 bases, J shed 6 bases, and the junction held 8 bases outside the gene matches. Germline V gene data show CDR1 as SGDLS and CDR2 as YYNGEE. The CDR3 runs 13 residues. The CDR3 region is CASSQGARPEAFF. CDR3 DNA: TGTGCCAGCTCCCAGGGGGCAAGGCCTGAAGCTTTCTTT.

A few counts support this clonotype. This chain joins TRBV10-3 and TRBJ2-7, with a weak D call TRBD2 (5 bases). Trimming stripped 11 bases from V and 3 bases from J, with 14 bases between. CDR1 and CDR2 from the germline V gene are ENHRY and SYGVKD. The CDR3 totals 12 residues. The CDR3 region is CAVGVPGYEQYF. CDR3 DNA sequence: TGTGCCGTGGGAGTTCCTGGCTACGAGCAGTACTTC.

This clonotype was counted only a few times. The rearrangement links TRBV27 to TRBJ2-1, with a weak D call TRBD2 (5 bases). V shed 2 bases and J shed 5 bases, with 16 bases lying between them. Germline CDR1 reads MNHEY; CDR2 reads SMNVEV (reference sequence). This CDR3 contains 16 residues. CDR3 nucleotides: TGTGCCAGCAGTTTAGAAGGACCGGGAACGGACAATGAGCAGTTCTTC. It encodes CASSLEGPGTDNEQFF.

The table lists this clonotype with many counts. The chain couples TRBV12-3 or TRBV12-4 to TRBJ2-1; tentative D call: TRBD2 (6 bases). V was cut by 4 bases and J by 5 bases, with 12 bases left in between. There are 14 residues in the CDR3. CDR3 residues: CASSWGVGNNEQFF. CDR3 bases: TGTGCCAGCAGTTGGGGGGTCGGGAACAATGAGCAGTTCTTC.

This clonotype came up many times. The chain uses TRBV7-8 and TRBJ1-2, with 9 bases identical to TRBD1. The CDR3 length is 16 residues. Germline V gene sequence: CDR1 SGHVS, CDR2 FQNEAQ. Trimming at V came to 1 base and at J to 2 bases, leaving 5 bases not matched to a gene. As DNA, the CDR3 is TGTGCCAGCAGCTTAGATGGGGGACAGGGAAACTATGGCTACACCTTC. Amino acids: CASSLDGGQGNYGYTF.